These 2 T cell receptor beta chains originate from one sample sequenced in a study of tumor and adjacent non-tumor tissue in lung cancer (dated by TCRdb to the late 2010s). The library was prepared using multiplex PCR. Instrument used: Illumina HiSeq 2500. Following protocols modified from ARM-PCR, the researchers constructed TCRbeta libraries through three rounds of nested PCR with primers (Table S4). TCRdb ran its own pipeline on the public reads, namely fastp trimming at Q25 and MiXCR clone calling, and kept in-frame beta chains. Every entry covers one CDR3 protein and lists the most common genes and DNA from its rows. The sample table lists approximately 86,000 distinct CDR3 sequences, roughly 72% of them with a count of one. The top ten constitute roughly 10% of the sample. RNA was extracted from bulk unsorted tissue and checked for quality with a NanoDrop ND-1000 and an Agilent 2100. Sequenced sample: lung tumor tissue. These receptors all stem from a woman aged 40 to 49 with non-small cell lung cancer.

The chain recombines TRBV2 with TRBJ1-1; TRBD1 might be the D (6 bases). V dropped 9 bases and J dropped 5 bases, with 16 bases sitting between them. The CDR3 length is 13 residues. Germline-derived CDR1 and CDR2 are SNHLY and FYNNEI. The chain's CDR3 is CARSVDSNTEAFF. In nucleotides, the CDR3 is TGTGCCAGGTCTGTGGACAGTAATACTGAAGCTTTCTTT.

This clonotype was seen ten or more times. The chain is built from TRBV4-1 and TRBJ2-7; D unresolved. The V end was cut by 1 base, the J end by 2 bases, with 6 bases between. The CDR3 is 13 residues long. Germline V gives CDR1 MGHRA, CDR2 YSYEKL. CDR3 protein: CASSQVTAYEQYF. CDR3 DNA sequence: TGCGCCAGCAGCCAAGTGACCGCCTACGAGCAGTACTTC.